A single sample is the source of the 9 T cell receptor beta chains below, sequenced in a study of CXCR3-negative and CXCR3-positive naive CD8 T cells. UMI-labeled 5' RACE yielded the TRB cDNA libraries. TCRdb reprocessed the 5' RACE reads, with one entry per CDR3 protein and no DNA. The ten top clones account for around 1.5%, within a sample of 75,000 to 100,000 distinct CDR3 sequences. Sequencing input: naive CXCR3- CD8+ T cells from blood. This sample's subset: CD45RO-CCR7+CD27+CD95- naive CD8+ T cells lacking CXCR3 (TNR3-). These receptors were collected from a human donor in good health. Some clones in this sample may be carry-over from other donors' samples.

V usage is TRBV4-1 and J usage is TRBJ2-1. This CDR3 comprises 15 residues. Germline values: CDR1 MGHRA, CDR2 YSYEKL. This CDR3 reads CASSQVPVSSNEQFF.

The gene calls are TRBV28 and TRBJ1-2. There are 12 residues in the CDR3. Germline V gene sequence: CDR1 MDHEN, CDR2 SYDVKM. The CDR3 region is CASSFGSYGYTF.

The chain couples TRBV7-2 to TRBJ2-7; with no DNA, the TCRdb D assignment of TRBD2 cannot be verified. The germline V gene has CDR1 SGHTA and CDR2 FQGNSA. The CDR3 has 16 residues. The CDR3 loop reads CASSPTGGTVSVEQYF. The whole variable domain, filled in from reference TRBV7-2 and TRBJ2-7, reads GAGVSQSPSNKVTEKGKDVELRCDPISGHTALYWYRQSLGQGLEFLIYFQGNSAPDKSGLPSDRFSAERTGGSVSTLTIQRTQQEDSAVYLCASSPTGGTVSVEQYFGPGTRLTVT.

The chain recombines TRBV7-6 with TRBJ2-7. CDR3 size: 14 residues. Germline assignment: CDR1 SGHVS and CDR2 FNYEAQ. CDR3 in amino acids: CASSLAPSSYEQYF.

The chain combines TRBV7-9 with TRBJ1-1. The CDR3 is 13 amino acids. CDR1 SEHNR and CDR2 FQNEAQ come from the germline V gene (reference sequence). This CDR3 reads CASSFGLNTEAFF.

The CDR3 region is CAGGHEEEPMGTQYF. The chain carries TRBV12-3 or TRBV12-4 and TRBJ2-3; TCRdb proposes TRBD2, but this gene call is untestable without DNA. The CDR3 is made up of 15 amino acids.

This rearrangement joins TRBV5-1 to TRBJ2-7; checking the TCRdb D call of TRBD2 is not possible without DNA. The CDR3 is 17 amino acids. Germline V gene sequence: CDR1 SGHRS, CDR2 YFSETQ. Here the CDR3 reads CASSDPGLAEVSYEQYF. Full variable domain (remainder filled in from reference TRBV5-1 and TRBJ2-7): KAGVTQTPRYLIKTRGQQVTLSCSPISGHRSVSWYQQTPGQGLQFLFEYFSETQRNKGNFPGRFSGRQFSNSRSEMNVSTLELGDSALYLCASSDPGLAEVSYEQYFGPGTRLTVT.

The chain is built from TRBV9 and TRBJ2-7; TCRdb's D call, TRBD1, is unchecked because there is no DNA. This CDR3 contains 15 residues. CDR1 SGDLS and CDR2 YYNGEE come from the germline V gene. The CDR3 spells CASSVAGQGTYEQYF. Full variable domain (rest looked up from reference TRBV9 and TRBJ2-7): DSGVTQTPKHLITATGQRVTLRCSPRSGDLSVYWYQQSLDQGLQFLIQYYNGEERAKGNILERFSAQQFPDLHSELNLSSLELGDSALYFCASSVAGQGTYEQYFGPGTRLTVT.

The chain links TRBV19 to TRBJ2-7; with no DNA, the TCRdb D assignment of TRBD1 cannot be verified. This CDR3 is 14 amino acids long. Germline lookup yields CDR1 LNHDA and CDR2 SQIVND (reference sequence). CDR3 protein: CASSSTGFTYEQYF.